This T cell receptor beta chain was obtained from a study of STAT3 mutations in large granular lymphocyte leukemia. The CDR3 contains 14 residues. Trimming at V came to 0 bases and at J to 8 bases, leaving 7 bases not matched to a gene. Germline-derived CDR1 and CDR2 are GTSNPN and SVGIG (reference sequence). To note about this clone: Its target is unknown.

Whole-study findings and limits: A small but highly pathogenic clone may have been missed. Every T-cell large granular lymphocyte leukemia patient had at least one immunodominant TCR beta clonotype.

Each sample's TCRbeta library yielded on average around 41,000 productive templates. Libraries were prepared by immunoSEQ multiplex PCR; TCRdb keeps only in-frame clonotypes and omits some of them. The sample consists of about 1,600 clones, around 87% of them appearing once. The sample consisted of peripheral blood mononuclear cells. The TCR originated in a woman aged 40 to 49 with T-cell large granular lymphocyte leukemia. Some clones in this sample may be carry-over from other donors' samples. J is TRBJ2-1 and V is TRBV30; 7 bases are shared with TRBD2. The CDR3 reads CAWSVVWGGDEQFF. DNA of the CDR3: TGTGCCTGGAGTGTAGTATGGGGGGGGGATGAGCAGTTCTTC. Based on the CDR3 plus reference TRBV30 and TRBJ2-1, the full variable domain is SQTIHQWPATLVQPVGSPLSLECTVEGTSNPNLYWYRQAAGRGLQLLFYSVGIGQISSEVPQNLSASRPQDRQFILSSKKLLLSDSGFYLCAWSVVWGGDEQFFGPGTRLTVL.